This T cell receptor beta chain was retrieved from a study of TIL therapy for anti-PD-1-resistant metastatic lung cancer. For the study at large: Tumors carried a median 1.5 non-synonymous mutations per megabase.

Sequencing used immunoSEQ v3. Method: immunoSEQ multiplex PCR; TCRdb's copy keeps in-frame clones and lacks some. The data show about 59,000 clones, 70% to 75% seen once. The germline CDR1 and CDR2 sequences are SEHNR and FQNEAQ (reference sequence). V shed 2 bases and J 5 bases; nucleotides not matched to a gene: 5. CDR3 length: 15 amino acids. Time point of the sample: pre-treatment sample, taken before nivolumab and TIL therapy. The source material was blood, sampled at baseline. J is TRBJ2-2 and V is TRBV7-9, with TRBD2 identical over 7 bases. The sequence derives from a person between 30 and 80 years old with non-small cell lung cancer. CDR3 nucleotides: TGTGCCAGCAGCTTAATGCAGGGAGGGACCGGGGAGCTGTTTTTT. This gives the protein CASSLMQGGTGELFF.